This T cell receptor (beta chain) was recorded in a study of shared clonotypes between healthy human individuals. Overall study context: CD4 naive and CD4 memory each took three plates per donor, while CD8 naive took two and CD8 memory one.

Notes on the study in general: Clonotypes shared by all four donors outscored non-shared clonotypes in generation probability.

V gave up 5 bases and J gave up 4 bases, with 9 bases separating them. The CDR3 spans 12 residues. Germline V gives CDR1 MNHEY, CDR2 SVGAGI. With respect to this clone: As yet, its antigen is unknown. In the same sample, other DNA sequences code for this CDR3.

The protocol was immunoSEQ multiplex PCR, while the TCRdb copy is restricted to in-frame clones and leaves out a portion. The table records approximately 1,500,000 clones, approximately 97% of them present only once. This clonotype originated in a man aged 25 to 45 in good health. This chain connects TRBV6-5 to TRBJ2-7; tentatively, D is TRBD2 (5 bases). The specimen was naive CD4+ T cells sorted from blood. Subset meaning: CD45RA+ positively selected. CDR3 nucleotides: TGTGCCAGCAGTCGGACGGGGTACGAGCAGTACTTC. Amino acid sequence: CASSRTGYEQYF.